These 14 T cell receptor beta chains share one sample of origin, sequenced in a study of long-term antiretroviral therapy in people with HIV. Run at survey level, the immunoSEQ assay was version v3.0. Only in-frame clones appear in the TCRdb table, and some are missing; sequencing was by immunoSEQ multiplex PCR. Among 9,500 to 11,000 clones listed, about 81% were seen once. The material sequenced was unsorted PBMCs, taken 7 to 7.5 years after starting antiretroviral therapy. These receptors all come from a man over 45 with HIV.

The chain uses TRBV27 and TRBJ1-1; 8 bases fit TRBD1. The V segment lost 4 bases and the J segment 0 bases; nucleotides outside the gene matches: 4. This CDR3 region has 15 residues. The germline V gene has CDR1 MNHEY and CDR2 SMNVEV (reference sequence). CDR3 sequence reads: CASSSRTGMNTEAFF. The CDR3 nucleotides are TGTGCCAGCAGTTCACGGACAGGGATGAACACTGAAGCTTTCTTT.

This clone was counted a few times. The CDR3 sequence is CASSHGQREAFF. CDR3 in DNA: TGTGCCAGCAGTCACGGACAGCGTGAAGCTTTCTTT. The chain recombines TRBV6-5 with TRBJ1-1; possible D gene TRBD1, 6 bases. The CDR3 is 12 residues long. Trimming cost V 5 bases and J 7 bases, with 11 bases left between them. Germline V gives CDR1 MNHEY, CDR2 SVGAGI.

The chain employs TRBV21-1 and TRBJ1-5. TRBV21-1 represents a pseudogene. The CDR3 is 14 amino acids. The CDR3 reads CASSKKARGKPQHF. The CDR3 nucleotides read TGTGCCAGCAGCAAAAAAGCTCGGGGGAAGCCCCAGCATTTT.

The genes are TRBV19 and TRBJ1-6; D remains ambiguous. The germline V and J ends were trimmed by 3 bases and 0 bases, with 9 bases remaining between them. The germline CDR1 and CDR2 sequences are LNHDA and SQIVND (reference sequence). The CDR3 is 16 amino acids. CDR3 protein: CASSMGESSYNSPLHF. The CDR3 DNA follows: TGTGCCAGTAGTATGGGCGAAAGCTCCTATAATTCACCCCTCCACTTT.

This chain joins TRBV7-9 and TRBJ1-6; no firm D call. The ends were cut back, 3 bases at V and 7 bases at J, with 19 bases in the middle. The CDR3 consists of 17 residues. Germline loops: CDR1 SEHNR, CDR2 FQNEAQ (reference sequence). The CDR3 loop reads CASSFSLHPNTNSPLHF. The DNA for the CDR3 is TGTGCCAGCAGCTTTTCCCTCCACCCGAATACAAATTCACCCCTCCACTTT.

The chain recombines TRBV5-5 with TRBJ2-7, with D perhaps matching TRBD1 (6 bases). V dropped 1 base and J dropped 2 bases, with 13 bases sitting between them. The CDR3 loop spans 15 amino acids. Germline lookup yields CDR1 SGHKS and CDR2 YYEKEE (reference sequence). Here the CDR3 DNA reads TGTGCCAGCAGCTTGCTGCAGGGGAGAACCTACGAGCAGTACTTC. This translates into CASSLLQGRTYEQYF.

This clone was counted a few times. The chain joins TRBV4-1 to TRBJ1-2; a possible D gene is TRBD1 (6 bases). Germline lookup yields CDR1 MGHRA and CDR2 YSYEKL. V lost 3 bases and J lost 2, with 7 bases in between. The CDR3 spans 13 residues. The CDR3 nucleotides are TGCGCCAGCAGCCATCAGGGGAACTATGGCTACACCTTC. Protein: CASSHQGNYGYTF.

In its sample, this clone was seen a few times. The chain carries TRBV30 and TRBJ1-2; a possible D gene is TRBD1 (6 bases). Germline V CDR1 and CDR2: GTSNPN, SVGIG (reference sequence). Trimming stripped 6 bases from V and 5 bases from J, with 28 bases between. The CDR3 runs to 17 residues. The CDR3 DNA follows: TGTGCCTGCTATGTTCTTAGCGGACAGAGCGAGGTGTATGGCTACACCTTC. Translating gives CACYVLSGQSEVYGYTF.

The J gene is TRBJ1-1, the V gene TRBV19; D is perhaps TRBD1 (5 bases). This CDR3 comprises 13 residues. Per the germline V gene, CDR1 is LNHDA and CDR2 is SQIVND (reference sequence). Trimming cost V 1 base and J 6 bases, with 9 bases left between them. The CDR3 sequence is CASSIGAGSEAFF. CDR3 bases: TGTGCCAGTAGTATAGGGGCAGGGTCTGAAGCTTTCTTT.

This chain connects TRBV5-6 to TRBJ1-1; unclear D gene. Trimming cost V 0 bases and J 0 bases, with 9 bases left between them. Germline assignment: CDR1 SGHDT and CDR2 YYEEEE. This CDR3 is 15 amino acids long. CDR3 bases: TGTGCCAGCAGCTTGGGATTCGGACTGAACACTGAAGCTTTCTTT. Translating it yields CASSLGFGLNTEAFF. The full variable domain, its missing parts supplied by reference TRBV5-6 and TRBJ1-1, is DAGVTQSPTHLIKTRGQQVTLRCSPKSGHDTVSWYQQALGQGPQFIFQYYEEEERQRGNFPDRFSGHQFPNYSSELNVNALLLGDSALYLCASSLGFGLNTEAFFGQGTRLTVV.

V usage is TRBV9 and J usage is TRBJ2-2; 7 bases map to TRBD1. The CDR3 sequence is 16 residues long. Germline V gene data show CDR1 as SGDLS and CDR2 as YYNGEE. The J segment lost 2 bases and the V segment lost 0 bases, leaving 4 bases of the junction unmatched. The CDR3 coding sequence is TGTGCCAGCAGCGTAGGAAGAGGGGGCAACACCGGGGAGCTGTTTTTT. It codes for CASSVGRGGNTGELFF.

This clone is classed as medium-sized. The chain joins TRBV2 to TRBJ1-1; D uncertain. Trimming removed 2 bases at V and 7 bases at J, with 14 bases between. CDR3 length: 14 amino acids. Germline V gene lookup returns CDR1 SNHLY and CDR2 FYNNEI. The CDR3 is CASSEIREDGEAFF. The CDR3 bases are TGTGCCAGCAGTGAAATCCGAGAGGACGGTGAAGCTTTCTTT.

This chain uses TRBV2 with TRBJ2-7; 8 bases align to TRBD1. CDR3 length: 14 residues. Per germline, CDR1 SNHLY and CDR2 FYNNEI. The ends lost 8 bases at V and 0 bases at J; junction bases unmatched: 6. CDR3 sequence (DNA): TGTGCCAGCGAGACAGGGGCCAACTCCTACGAGCAGTACTTC. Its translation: CASETGANSYEQYF.

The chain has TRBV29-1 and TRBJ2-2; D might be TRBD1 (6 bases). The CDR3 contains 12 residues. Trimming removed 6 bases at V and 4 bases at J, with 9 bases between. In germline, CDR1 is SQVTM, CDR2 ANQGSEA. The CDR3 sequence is CSVTTGTGELFF. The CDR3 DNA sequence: TGCAGCGTAACGACAGGCACCGGGGAGCTGTTTTTT.